This T cell receptor (beta chain) was sequenced in a study of shared clonotypes between healthy human individuals. Study results and caveats: Shared clonotypes: 4.5% to 6.5% naive CD4, roughly 3.8% naive CD8, around 2.2% memory CD4, approximately 0.41% memory CD8. In contrast to clonotypes shared by all four donors, non-shared clonotypes had lower generation probabilities. A limitation of the genetic and exposure-history diversity represented arose from few donors.

Details on this clone: Antigen: not known.

The V gene's germline CDR1 is MNHNS and CDR2 SASEGT. The V end lost 6 bases, the J end lost 0 bases, and 15 bases lay between the germline ends. The CDR3 length is 15 residues. Genomic DNA of each subset was evenly split across several immunoSEQ plates. Method: immunoSEQ multiplex PCR; TCRdb's copy keeps in-frame clones and lacks some. The data hold about 1.5 million clones, with 98% observed a single time. The V call is TRBV6-1, the J call TRBJ2-7, with D tentatively TRBD1 (6 bases). Sequences were obtained from naive CD4+ T cells sorted from blood. Indicated subset: CD45RA+ positively selected. This receptor was obtained from a man in his thirties or forties in good health. CDR3 DNA sequence: TGTGCCAGCAGCGAAAGGACAGCGAGCTCCTACGAGCAGTACTTC. Translating gives CASSERTASSYEQYF.